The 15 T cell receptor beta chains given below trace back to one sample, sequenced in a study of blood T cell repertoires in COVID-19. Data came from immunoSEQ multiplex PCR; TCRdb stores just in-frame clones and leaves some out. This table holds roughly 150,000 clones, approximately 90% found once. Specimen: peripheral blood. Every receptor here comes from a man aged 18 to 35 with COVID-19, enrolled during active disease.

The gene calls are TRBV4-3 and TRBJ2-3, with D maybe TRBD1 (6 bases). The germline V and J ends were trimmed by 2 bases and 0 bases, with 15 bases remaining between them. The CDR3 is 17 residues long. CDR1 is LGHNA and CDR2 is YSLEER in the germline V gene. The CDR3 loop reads CASSQFPPGESTDTQYF. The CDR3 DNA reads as TGCGCCAGCAGCCAATTTCCCCCAGGGGAAAGCACAGATACGCAGTATTTT.

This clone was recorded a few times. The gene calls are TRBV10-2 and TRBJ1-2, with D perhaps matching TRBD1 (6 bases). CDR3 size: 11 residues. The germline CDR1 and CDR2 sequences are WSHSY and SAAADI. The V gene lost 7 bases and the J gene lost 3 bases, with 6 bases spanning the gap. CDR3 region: CASTGDYGYTF. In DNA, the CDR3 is TGCGCCAGCACAGGGGACTATGGCTACACCTTC.

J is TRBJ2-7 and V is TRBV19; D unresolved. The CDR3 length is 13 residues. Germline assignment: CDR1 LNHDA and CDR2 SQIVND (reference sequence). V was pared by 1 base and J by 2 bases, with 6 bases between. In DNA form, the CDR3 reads TGTGCCAGTAGTATAGCGGTCACCTACGAGCAGTACTTC. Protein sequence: CASSIAVTYEQYF.

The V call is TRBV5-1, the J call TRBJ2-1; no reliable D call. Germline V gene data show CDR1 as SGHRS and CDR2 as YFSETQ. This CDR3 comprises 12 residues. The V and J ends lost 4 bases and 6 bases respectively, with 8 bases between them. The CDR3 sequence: CASSQDANEQFF. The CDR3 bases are TGCGCCAGCAGCCAGGATGCCAATGAGCAGTTCTTC.

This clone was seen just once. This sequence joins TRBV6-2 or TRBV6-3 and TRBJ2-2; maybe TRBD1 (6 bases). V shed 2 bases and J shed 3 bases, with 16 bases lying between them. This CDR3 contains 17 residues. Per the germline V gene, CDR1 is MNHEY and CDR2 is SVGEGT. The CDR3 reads CASSYPTKGVYTGELFF. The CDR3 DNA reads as TGTGCCAGCAGTTACCCCACGAAGGGGGTGTACACCGGGGAGCTGTTTTTT.

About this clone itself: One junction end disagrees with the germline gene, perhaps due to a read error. CDR3 DNA: TGTGCTAGCAGCTCGACAGGGGCTGACACCGGGGAGCTGTTTTTT. It yields the protein CASSSTGADTGELFF. The chain is built from TRBV7-7 and TRBJ2-2; the match to TRBD1 covers 8 bases. The germline gives CDR1 SSHAT, CDR2 FNYEAQ (reference sequence). The CDR3 is made up of 15 amino acids. Based on the CDR3 plus reference TRBV7-7 and TRBJ2-2, the full variable domain is GAGVSQSPRYKVTKRGQDVTLRCDPISSHATLYWYQQALGQGPEFLTYFNYEAQPDKSGLPSDRFSAERPEGSISTLTIQRTEQRDSAMYRCASSSTGADTGELFFGEGSRLTVL.

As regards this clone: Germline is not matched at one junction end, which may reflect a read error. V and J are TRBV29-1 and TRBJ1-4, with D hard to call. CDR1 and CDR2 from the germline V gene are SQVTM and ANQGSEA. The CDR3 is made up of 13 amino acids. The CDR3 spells CSVEGGSDEKLLF. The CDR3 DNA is TGCAGCGTTGAAGGAGGGTCGGATGAAAAACTGCTTTTT. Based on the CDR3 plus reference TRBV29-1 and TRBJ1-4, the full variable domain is SAVISQKPSRDICQRGTSLTIQCQVDSQVTMMFWYRQQPGQSLTLIATANQGSEATYESGFVIDKFPISRPNLTFSTLTVSNMSPEDSSIYLCSVEGGSDEKLLFGSGTQLSVL.

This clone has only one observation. The CDR3 sequence: CASREGTSEQFF. The CDR3 bases are TGTGCCAGCCGGGAAGGGACTAGCGAGCAGTTCTTC. V is TRBV12-3 or TRBV12-4 and J is TRBJ2-1, with TRBD2 matching 9 bases. The CDR3 spans 12 residues. The V gene end was trimmed by 8 bases and the J gene end by 10 bases; junction bases not matched to a gene: 6.

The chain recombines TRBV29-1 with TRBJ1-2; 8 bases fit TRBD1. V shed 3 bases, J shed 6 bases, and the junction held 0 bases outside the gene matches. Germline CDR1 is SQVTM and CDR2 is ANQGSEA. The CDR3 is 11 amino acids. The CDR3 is CSVEDRDGYTF. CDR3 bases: TGCAGCGTTGAGGACAGGGATGGCTACACCTTC.

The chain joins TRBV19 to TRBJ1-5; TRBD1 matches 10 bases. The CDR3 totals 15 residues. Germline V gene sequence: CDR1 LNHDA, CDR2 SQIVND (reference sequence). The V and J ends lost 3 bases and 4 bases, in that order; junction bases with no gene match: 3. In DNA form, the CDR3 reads TGTGCCAGTAGTATCTGGACAGGGGGAAATCAGCCCCAGCATTTT. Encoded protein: CASSIWTGGNQPQHF.

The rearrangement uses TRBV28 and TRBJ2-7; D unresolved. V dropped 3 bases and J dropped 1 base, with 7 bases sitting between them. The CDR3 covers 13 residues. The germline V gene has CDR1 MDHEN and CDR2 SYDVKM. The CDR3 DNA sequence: TGTGCCAGCAGTTTCTCCAGTTCCTACGAGCAGTACTTC. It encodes CASSFSSSYEQYF.

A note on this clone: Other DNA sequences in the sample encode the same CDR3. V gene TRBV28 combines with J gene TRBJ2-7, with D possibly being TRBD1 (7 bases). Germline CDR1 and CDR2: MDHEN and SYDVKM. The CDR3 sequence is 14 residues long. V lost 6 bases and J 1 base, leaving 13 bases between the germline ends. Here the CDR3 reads CASSFQGGSYEQYF. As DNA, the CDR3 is TGTGCCAGCAGCTTCCAGGGGGGATCCTACGAGCAGTACTTC.

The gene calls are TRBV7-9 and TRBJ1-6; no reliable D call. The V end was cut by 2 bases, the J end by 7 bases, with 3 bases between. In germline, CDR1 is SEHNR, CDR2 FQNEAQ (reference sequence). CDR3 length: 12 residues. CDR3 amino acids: CASSLRNSPLHF. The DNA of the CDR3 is TGTGCCAGCAGCTTACGGAATTCACCCCTCCACTTT.

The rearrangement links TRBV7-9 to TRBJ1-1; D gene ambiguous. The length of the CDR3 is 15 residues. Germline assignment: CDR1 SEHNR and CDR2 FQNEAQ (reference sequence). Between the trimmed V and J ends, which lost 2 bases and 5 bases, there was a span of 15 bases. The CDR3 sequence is CASSLLEFKVTEAFF. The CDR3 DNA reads TGTGCCAGCAGCTTACTAGAATTTAAGGTTACTGAAGCTTTCTTT.

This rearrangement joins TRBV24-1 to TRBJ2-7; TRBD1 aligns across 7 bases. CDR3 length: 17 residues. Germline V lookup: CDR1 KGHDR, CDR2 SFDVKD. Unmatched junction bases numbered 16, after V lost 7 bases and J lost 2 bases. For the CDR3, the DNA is TGTGCCACCAGCCCGGGACAGAGATCGCTCAACCCCTACGAGCAGTACTTC. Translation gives CATSPGQRSLNPYEQYF.